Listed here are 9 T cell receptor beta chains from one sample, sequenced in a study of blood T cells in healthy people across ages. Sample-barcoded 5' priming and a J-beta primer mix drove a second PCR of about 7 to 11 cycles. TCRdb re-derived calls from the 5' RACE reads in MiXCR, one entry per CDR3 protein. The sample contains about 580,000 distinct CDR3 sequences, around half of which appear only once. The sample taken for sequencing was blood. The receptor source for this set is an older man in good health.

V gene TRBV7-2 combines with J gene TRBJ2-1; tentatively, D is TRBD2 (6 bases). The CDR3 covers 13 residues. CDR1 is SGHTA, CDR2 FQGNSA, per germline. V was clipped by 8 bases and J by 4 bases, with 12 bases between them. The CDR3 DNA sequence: TGTGCCAGCGGCTCGGGAGTTTACAATGAGCAGTTCTTC. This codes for CASGSGVYNEQFF.

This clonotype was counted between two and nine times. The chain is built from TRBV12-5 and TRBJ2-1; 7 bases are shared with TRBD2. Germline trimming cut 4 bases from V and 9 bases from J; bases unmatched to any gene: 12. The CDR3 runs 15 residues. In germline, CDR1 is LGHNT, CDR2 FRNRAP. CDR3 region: CASGSRLAVRGEQFF. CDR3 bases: TGTGCTAGTGGTTCCAGACTAGCCGTAAGGGGTGAGCAGTTCTTC.

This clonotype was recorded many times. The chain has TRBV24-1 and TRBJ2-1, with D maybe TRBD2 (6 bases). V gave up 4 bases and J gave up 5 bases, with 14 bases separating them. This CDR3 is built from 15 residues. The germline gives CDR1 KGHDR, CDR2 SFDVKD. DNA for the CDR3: TGTGCCACCAGTGACCCACCGGGGGTCCACAATGAGCAGTTCTTC. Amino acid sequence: CATSDPPGVHNEQFF.

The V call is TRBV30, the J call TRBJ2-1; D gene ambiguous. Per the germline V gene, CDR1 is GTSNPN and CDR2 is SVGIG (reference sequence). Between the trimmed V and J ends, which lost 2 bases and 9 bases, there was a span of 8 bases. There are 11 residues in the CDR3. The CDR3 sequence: CAWSWGSEQFF. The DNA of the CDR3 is TGTGCCTGGAGTTGGGGAAGTGAGCAGTTCTTC. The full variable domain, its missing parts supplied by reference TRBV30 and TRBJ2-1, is SQTIHQWPATLVQPVGSPLSLECTVEGTSNPNLYWYRQAAGRGLQLLFYSVGIGQISSEVPQNLSASRPQDRQFILSSKKLLLSDSGFYLCAWSWGSEQFFGPGTRLTVL.

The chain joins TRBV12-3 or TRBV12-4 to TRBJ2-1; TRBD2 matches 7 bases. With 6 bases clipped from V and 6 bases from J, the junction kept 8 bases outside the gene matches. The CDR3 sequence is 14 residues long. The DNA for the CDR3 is TGTGCCAGCAGCGCCGGGGGACTACCCAATGAGCAGTTCTTC. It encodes CASSAGGLPNEQFF.

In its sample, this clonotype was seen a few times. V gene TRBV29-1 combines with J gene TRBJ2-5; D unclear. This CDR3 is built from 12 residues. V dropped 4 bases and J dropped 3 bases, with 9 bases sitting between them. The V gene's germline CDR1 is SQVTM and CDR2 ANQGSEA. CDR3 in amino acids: CSVVLGKETQYF. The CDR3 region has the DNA TGCAGCGTTGTGCTGGGTAAAGAGACCCAGTACTTC.

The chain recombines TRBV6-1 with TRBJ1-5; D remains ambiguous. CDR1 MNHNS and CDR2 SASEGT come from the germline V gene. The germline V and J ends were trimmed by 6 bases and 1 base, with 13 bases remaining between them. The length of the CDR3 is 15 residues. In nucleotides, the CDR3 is TGTGCCAGCAGACCGCCTCTGGGGAGCAATCAGCCCCAGCATTTT. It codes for CASRPPLGSNQPQHF.

The chain's CDR3 is CASSLFGGEAYEQYF. CDR3 nucleotide sequence: TGTGCCAGCAGCTTATTTGGCGGTGAAGCCTACGAGCAGTACTTC. The chain couples TRBV7-2 to TRBJ2-7; D ambiguous. This CDR3 is built from 15 residues. Germline V gene sequence: CDR1 SGHTA, CDR2 FQGNSA. V was clipped by 2 bases and J by 2 bases, with 13 bases between them.

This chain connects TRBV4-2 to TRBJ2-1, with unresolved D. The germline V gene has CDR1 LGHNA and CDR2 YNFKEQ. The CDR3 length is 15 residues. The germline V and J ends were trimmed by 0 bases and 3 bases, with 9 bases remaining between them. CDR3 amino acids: CASSQDFGNYNEQFF. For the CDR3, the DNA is TGTGCCAGCAGCCAAGATTTCGGAAACTACAATGAGCAGTTCTTC.